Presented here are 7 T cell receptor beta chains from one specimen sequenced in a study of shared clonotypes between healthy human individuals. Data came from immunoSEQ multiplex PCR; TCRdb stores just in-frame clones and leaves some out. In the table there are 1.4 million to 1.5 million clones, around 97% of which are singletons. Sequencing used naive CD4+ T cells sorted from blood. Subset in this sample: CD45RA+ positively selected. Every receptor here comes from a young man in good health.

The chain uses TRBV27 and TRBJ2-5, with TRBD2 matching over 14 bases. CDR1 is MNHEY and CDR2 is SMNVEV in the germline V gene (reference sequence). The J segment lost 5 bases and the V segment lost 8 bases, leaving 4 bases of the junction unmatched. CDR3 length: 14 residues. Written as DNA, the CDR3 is TGTGCCAGCGGGGGACTAGCGGGAGTGGAGACCCAGTACTTC. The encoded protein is CASGGLAGVETQYF.

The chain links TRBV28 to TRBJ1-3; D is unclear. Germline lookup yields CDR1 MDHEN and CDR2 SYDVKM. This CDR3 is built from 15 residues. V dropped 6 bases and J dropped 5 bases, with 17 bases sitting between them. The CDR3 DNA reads TGTGCCAGCAGATCCTGGGAAGGGATGAGAAACACCATATATTTT. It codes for CASRSWEGMRNTIYF.

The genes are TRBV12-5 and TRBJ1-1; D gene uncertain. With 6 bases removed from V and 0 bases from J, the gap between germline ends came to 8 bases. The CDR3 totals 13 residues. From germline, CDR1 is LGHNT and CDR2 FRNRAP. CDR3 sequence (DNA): TGTGCTAGTGGATTCGGCCTGAACACTGAAGCTTTCTTT. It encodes CASGFGLNTEAFF.

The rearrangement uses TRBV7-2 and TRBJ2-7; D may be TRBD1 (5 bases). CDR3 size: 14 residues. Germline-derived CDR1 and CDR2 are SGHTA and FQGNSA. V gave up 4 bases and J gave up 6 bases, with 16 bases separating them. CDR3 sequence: CASSYRGAAGEQYF. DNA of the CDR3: TGTGCCAGCAGCTACCGTGGGGCAGCTGGCGAGCAGTACTTC.

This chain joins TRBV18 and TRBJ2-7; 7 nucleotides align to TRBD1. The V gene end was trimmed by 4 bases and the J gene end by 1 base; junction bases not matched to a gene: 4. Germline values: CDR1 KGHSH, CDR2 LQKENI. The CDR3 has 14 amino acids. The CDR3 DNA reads TGTGCCAGCTCACTTGGACAGGCGTCCTACGAGCAGTACTTC. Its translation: CASSLGQASYEQYF.

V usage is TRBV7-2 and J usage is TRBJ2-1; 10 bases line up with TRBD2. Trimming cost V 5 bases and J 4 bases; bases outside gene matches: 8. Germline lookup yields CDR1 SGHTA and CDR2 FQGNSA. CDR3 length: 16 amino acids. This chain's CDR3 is CASSAPGLAFYNEQFF. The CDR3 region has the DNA TGTGCCAGCAGCGCACCGGGACTAGCGTTTTACAATGAGCAGTTCTTC.

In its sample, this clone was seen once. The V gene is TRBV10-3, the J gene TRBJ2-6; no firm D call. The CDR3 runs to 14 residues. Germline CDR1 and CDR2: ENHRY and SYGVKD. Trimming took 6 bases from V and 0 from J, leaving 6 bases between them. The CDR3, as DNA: TGTGCCATCAGCTCCTTCTCTGGGGCCAACGTCCTGACTTTC. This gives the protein CAISSFSGANVLTF.